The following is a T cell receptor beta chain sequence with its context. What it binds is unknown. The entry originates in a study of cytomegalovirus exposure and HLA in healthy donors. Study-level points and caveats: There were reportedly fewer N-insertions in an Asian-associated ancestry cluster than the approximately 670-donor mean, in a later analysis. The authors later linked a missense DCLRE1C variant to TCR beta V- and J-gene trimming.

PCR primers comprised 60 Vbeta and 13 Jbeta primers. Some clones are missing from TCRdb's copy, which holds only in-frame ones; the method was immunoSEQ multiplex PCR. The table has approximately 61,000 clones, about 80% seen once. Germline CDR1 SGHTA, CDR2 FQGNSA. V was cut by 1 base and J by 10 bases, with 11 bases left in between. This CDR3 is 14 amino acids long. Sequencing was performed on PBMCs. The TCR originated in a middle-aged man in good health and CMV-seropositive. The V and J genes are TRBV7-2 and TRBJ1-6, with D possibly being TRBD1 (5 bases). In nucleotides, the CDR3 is TGTGCCAGCAGCTTAGAACGGAGGGACTCACCCCTCCACTTT. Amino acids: CASSLERRDSPLHF.